This T cell receptor beta chain was captured by sequencing in a study of early T cells in non-severe SARS-CoV-2 infection. For the study at large: Bulk RNA isolated from unsorted whole blood underwent sequencing; chains were not paired.

V was trimmed by 6 bases and J by 9 bases, leaving 15 bases between them. The CDR3 contains 12 residues. Germline V lookup: CDR1 MDHEN, CDR2 SYDVKM. Each CDR3 protein is one row after TCRdb ran MiXCR on the 5' RACE reads. The data show approximately 98,000 distinct CDR3 sequences, 9% to 13% seen once. The sequence was collected from an adult who was a healthcare worker with PCR-confirmed SARS-CoV-2 infection or an uninfected control (not recorded which). The sample comprised whole blood. The V and J genes are TRBV28 and TRBJ2-7; D is uncertain. The CDR3 DNA reads as TGTGCCAGCAGACTTCGGGCCCAGGTGCAGTACTTC. Amino acids: CASRLRAQVQYF.